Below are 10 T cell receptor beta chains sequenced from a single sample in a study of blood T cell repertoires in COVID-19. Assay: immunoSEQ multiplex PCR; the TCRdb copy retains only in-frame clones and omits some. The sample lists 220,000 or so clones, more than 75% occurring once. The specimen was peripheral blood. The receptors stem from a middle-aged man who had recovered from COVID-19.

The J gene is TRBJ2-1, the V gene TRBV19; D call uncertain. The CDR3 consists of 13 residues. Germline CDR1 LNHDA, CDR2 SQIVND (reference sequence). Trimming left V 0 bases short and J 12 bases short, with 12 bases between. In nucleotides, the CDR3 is TGTGCCAGTAGTATAGACTACCCCGAGTGGCAGTTCTTC. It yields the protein CASSIDYPEWQFF.

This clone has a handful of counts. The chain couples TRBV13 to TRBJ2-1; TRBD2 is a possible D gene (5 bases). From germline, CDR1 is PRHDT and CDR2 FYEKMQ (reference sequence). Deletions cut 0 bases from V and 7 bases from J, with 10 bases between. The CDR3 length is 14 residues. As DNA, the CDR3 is TGTGCCAGCAGCTTAGGATATAGCGTGAATGAGCAGTTCTTC. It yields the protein CASSLGYSVNEQFF.

The CDR3 coding sequence is TGCGCCAGCAGTACAGGGAACAATGAGCAGTTCTTC. Protein product: CASSTGNNEQFF. The V call is TRBV5-1, the J call TRBJ2-1; tentatively, D is TRBD1 (6 bases). The CDR3 has 12 residues. V lost 5 bases and J lost 5, with 8 bases in between. Germline-derived CDR1 and CDR2 are SGHRS and YFSETQ.

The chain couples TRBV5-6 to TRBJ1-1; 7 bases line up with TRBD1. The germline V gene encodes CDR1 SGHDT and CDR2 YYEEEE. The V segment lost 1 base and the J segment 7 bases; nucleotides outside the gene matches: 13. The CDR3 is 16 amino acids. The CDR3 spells CASSLYYGRGVGEAFF. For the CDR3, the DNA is TGTGCCAGCAGCTTGTATTACGGCAGGGGGGTTGGTGAAGCTTTCTTT. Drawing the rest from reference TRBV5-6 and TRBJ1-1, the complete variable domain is DAGVTQSPTHLIKTRGQQVTLRCSPKSGHDTVSWYQQALGQGPQFIFQYYEEEERQRGNFPDRFSGHQFPNYSSELNVNALLLGDSALYLCASSLYYGRGVGEAFFGQGTRLTVV.

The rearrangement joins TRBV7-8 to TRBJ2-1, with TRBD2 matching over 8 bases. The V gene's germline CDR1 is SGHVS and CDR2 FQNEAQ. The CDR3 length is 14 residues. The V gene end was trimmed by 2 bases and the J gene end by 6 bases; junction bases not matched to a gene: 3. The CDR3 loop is CASSLFSGSNEQFF. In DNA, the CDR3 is TGTGCCAGCAGCTTATTCAGCGGGAGCAATGAGCAGTTCTTC.

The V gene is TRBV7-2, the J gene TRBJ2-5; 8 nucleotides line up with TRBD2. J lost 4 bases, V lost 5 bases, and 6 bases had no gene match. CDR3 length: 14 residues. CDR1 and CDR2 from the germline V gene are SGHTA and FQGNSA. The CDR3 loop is CASSLPGGLETQYF. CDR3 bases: TGTGCCAGCAGCCTTCCGGGGGGGCTAGAGACCCAGTACTTC.

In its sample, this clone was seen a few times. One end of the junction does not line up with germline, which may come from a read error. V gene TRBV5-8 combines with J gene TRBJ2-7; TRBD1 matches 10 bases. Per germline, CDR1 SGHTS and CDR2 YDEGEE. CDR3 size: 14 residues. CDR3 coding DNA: TGTGCCAGCAGTTTGGGGACAGGGGCCTACGAGCAGTACTTC. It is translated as CASSLGTGAYEQYF.

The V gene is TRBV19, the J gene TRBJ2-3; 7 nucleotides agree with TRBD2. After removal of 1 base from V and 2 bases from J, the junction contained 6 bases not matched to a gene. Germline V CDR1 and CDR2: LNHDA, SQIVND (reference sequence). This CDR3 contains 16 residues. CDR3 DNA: TGTGCCAGTAGTATAGCCCTAGCGGCCTTCACAGATACGCAGTATTTT. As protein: CASSIALAAFTDTQYF.

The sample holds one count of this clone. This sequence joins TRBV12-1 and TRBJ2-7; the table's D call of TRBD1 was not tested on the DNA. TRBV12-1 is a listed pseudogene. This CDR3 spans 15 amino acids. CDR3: CASSFNGQSSYEQYF. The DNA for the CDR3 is TGTGCCAGCAGCTTCAACGGACAGAGTTCCTACGAGCAGTACTTC.

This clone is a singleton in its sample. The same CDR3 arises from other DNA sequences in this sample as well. The CDR3 DNA is TGTGCCAGCAGTTTGGGGCAGATGAACACTGAAGCTTTCTTT. Translation gives CASSLGQMNTEAFF. The rearrangement uses TRBV28 and TRBJ1-1, with D possibly TRBD1 on 5 matching bases. This CDR3 has 14 amino acids. Germline lookup yields CDR1 MDHEN and CDR2 SYDVKM. The V end lost 3 bases, the J end lost 0 bases, and 8 bases lay between the germline ends.